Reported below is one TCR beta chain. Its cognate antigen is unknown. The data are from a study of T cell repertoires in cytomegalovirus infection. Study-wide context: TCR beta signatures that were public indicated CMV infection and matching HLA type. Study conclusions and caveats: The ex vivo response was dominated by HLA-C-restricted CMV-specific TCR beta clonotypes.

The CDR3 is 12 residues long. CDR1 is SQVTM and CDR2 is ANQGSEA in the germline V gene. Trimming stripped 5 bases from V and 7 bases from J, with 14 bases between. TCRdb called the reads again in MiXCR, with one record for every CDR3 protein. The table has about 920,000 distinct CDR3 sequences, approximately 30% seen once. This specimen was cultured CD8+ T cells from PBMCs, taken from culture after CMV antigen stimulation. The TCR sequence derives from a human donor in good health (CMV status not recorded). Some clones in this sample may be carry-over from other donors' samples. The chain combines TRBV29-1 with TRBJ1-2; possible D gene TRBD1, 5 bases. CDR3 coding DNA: TGCAGCGTTTCCGGGACCCAGGGTGGCTACACCTTC. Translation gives CSVSGTQGGYTF.